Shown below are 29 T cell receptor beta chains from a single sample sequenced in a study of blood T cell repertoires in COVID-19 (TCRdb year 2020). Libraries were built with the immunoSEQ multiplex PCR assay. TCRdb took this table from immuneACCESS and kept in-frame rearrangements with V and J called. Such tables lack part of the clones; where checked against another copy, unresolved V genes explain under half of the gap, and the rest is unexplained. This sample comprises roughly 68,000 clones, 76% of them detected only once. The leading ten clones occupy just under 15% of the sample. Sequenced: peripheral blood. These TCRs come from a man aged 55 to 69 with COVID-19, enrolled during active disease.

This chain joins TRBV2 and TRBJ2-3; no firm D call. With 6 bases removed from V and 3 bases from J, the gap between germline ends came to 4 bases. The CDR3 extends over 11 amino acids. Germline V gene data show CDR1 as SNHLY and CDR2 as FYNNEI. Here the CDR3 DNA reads TGTGCCAGCAGCGCGACAGATACGCAGTATTTT. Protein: CASSATDTQYF.

The CDR3 protein is CASSHGMGAGELFF. The CDR3 DNA follows: TGTGCCAGTAGTCACGGGATGGGCGCCGGGGAGCTGTTTTTT. The J gene is TRBJ2-2, the V gene TRBV19; D is perhaps TRBD2 (5 bases). Germline loops: CDR1 LNHDA, CDR2 SQIVND (reference sequence). The CDR3 covers 14 residues. V lost 5 bases to trimming and J lost 6 bases, with 13 bases between them.

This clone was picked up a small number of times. The CDR3 nucleotides read TGTGCCACCAGTGACCGAGACAGGGGGCGAGGTCAGCCCCAGCATTTT. It yields the protein CATSDRDRGRGQPQHF. The chain couples TRBV24-1 to TRBJ1-5, with 10 bases that match TRBD1. The CDR3 spans 16 residues. Germline trimming cut 4 bases from V and 6 bases from J; bases unmatched to any gene: 8. The germline V gene encodes CDR1 KGHDR and CDR2 SFDVKD.

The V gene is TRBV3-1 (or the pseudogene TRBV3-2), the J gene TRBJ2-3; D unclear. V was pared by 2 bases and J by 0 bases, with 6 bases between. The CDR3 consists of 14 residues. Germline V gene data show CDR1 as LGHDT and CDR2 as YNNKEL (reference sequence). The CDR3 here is CASSQMSSTDTQYF. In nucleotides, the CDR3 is TGTGCCAGCAGCCAAATGTCTAGCACAGATACGCAGTATTTT.

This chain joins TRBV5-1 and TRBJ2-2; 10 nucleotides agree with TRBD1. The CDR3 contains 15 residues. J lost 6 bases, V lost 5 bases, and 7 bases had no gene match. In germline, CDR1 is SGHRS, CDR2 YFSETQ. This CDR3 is CASSTGTGASGELFF. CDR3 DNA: TGCGCCAGCAGTACCGGGACAGGGGCTTCCGGGGAGCTGTTTTTT.

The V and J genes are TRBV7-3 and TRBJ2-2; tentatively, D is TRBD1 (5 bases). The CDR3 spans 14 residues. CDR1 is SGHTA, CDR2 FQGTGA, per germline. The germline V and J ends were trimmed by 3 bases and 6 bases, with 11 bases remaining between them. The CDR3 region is CASSFGVGAGELFF. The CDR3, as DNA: TGTGCCAGCAGCTTCGGAGTAGGGGCCGGGGAGCTGTTTTTT.

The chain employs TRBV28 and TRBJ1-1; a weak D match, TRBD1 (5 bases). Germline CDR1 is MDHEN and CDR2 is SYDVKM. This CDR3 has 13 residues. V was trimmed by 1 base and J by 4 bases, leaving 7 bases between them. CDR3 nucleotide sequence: TGTGCCAGCAGTTTATCACAGGCCACTGAAGCTTTCTTT. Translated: CASSLSQATEAFF.

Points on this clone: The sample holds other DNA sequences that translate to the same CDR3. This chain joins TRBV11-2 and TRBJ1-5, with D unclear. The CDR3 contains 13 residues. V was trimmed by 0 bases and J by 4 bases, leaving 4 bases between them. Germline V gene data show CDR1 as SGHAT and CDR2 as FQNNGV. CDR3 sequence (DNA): TGTGCCAGCAGCTTAGACAGAAATCAGCCCCAGCATTTT. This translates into CASSLDRNQPQHF.

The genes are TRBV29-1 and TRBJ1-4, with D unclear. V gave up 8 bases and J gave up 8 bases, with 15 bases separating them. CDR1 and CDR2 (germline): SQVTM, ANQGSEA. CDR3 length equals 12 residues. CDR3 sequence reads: CSIIGKTEKLFF. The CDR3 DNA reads TGCAGCATAATCGGGAAGACCGAAAAACTGTTTTTT.

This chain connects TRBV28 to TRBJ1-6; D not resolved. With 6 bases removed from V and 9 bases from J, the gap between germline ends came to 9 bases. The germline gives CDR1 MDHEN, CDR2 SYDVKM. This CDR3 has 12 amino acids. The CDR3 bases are TGTGCCAGCAGGGCCCTCAGTTCACCCCTCCACTTT. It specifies CASRALSSPLHF.

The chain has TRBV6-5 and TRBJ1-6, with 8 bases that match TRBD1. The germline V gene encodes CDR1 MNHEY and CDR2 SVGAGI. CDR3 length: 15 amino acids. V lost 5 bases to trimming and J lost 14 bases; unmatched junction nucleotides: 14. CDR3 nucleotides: TGTGCCAGCAGTCCACCCGGACAGGGAATGCGAGCCCTCCACTTT. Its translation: CASSPPGQGMRALHF.

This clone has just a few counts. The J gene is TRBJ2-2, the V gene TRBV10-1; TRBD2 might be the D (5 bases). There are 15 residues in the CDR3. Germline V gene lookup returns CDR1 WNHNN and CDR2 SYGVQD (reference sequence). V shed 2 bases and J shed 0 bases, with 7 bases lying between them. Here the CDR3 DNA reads TGCGCCAGCAGTGAGAGCGGACCGAACACCGGGGAGCTGTTTTTT. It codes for CASSESGPNTGELFF.

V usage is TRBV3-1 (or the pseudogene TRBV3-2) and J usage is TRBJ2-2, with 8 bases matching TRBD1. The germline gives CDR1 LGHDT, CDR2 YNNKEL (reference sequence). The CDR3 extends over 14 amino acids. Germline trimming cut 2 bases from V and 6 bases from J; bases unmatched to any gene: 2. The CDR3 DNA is TGTGCCAGCAGCCAAAGACAGGGGTCCGGGGAGCTGTTTTTT. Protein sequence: CASSQRQGSGELFF.

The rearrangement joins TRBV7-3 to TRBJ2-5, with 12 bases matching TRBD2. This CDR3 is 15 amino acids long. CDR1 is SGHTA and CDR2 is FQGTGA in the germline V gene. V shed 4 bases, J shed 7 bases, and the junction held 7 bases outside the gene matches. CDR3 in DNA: TGTGCCAGCAGCTCTAGCGGGAGGGGCGCGGGGACCCAGTACTTC. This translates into CASSSSGRGAGTQYF.

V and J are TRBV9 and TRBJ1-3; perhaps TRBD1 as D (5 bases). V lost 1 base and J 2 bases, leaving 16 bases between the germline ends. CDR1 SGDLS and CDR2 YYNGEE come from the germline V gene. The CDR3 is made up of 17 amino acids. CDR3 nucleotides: TGTGCCAGCAGCGTACGCACAGGCTACCTTCCTGGAAACACCATATATTTT. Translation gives CASSVRTGYLPGNTIYF.

CDR3 loop: CASSGLSSEQFF. The CDR3 bases are TGTGCCAGCAGTGGACTTTCCAGTGAGCAGTTCTTC. This chain links TRBV13 with TRBJ2-1; a possible D gene is TRBD2 (5 bases). Germline loops: CDR1 PRHDT, CDR2 FYEKMQ (reference sequence). The CDR3 has 12 residues. With 6 bases removed from V and 9 bases from J, the gap between germline ends came to 12 bases.

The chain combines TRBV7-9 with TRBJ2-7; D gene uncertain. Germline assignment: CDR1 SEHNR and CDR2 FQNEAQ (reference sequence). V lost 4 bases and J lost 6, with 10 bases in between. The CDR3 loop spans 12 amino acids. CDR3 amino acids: CASSSQASEQYF. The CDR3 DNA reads TGTGCCAGCAGCTCCCAAGCGAGCGAGCAGTACTTC.

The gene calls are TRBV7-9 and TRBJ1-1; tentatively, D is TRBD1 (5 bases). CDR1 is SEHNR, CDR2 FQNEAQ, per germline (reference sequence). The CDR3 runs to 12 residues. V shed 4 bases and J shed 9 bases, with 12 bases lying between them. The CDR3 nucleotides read TGTGCCAGCAGCTCAGGAGGGGATCAAGCTTTCTTT. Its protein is CASSSGGDQAFF.

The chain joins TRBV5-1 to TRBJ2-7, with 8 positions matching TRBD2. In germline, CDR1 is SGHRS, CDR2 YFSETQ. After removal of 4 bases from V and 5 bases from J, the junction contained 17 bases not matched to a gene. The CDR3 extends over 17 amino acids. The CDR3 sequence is CASSPRKRIAGFHEQYF. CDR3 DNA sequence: TGCGCCAGCAGCCCCCGGAAGAGGATAGCGGGATTCCACGAGCAGTACTTC.

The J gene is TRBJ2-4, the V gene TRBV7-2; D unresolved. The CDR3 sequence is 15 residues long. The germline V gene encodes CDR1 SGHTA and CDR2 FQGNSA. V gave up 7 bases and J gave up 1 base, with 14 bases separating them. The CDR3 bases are TGTGCCAGCACCCCTCTGAGCTACGCCAAAAACATTCAGTACTTC. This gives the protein CASTPLSYAKNIQYF.

The CDR3 DNA follows: TGTGCCAGTAGTAGGACAGGGCTGCAAGAGACCCAGTACTTC. Amino acids: CASSRTGLQETQYF. The chain carries TRBV19 and TRBJ2-5; 8 positions agree with TRBD1. J lost 2 bases, V lost 4 bases, and 3 bases had no gene match. Germline assignment: CDR1 LNHDA and CDR2 SQIVND (reference sequence). The CDR3 covers 14 residues.

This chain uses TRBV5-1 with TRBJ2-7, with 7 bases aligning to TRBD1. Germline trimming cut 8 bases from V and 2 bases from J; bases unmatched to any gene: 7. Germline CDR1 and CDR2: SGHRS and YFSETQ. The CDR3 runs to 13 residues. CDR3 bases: TGCGCCAGTACGACAGGGTCCCCCTACGAGCAGTACTTC. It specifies CASTTGSPYEQYF.

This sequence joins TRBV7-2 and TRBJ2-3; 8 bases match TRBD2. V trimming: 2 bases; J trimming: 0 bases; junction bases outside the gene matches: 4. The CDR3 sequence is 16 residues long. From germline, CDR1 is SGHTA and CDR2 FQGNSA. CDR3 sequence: CASSLMSGGSTDTQYF. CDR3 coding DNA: TGTGCCAGCAGCTTAATGAGCGGGGGCAGCACAGATACGCAGTATTTT. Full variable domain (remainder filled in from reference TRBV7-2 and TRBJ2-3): GAGVSQSPSNKVTEKGKDVELRCDPISGHTALYWYRQSLGQGLEFLIYFQGNSAPDKSGLPSDRFSAERTGGSVSTLTIQRTQQEDSAVYLCASSLMSGGSTDTQYFGPGTRLTVL.

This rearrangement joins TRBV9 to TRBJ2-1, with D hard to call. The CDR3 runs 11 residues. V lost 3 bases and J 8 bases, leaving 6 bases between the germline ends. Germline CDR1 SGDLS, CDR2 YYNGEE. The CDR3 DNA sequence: TGTGCCAGCAGCGGGCCTGATGAGCAGTTCTTC. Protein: CASSGPDEQFF.

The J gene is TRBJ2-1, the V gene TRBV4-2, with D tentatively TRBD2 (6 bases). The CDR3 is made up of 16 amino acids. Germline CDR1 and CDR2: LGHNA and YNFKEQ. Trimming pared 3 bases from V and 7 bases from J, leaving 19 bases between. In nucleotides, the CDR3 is TGTGCCAGCAGCCACTCTTTGGGGGGAGCACAGAATGAGCAGTTCTTC. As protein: CASSHSLGGAQNEQFF.

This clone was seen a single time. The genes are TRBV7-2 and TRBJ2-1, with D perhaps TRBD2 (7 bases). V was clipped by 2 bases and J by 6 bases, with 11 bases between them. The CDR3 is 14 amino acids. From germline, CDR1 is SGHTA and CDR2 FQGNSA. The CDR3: CASSLFGGPNEQFF. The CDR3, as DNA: TGTGCCAGCAGCTTATTCGGGGGGCCCAATGAGCAGTTCTTC.

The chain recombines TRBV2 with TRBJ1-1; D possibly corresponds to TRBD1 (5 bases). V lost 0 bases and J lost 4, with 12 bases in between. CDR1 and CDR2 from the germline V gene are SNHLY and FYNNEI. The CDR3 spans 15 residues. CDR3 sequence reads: CASSEASGLGTEAFF. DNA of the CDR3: TGTGCCAGCAGTGAAGCATCAGGGTTGGGCACTGAAGCTTTCTTT. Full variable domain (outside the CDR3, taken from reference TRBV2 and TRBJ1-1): EPEVTQTPSHQVTQMGQEVILRCVPISNHLYFYWYRQILGQKVEFLVSFYNNEISEKSEIFDDQFSVERPDGSNFTLKIRSTKLEDSAMYFCASSEASGLGTEAFFGQGTRLTVV.

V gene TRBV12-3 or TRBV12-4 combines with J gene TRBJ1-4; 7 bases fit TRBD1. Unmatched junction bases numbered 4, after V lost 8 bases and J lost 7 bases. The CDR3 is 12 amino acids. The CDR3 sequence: CASAGGGEKLFF. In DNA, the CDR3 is TGTGCCAGCGCAGGGGGTGGTGAAAAACTGTTTTTT.

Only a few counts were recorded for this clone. The CDR3 spells CASSPRVPSTDTQYF. DNA for the CDR3: TGCGCCAGCAGCCCCAGGGTTCCAAGCACAGATACGCAGTATTTT. V usage is TRBV4-1 and J usage is TRBJ2-3; a possible D gene is TRBD1 (5 bases). The ends were cut back, 4 bases at V and 0 bases at J, with 11 bases in the middle. This CDR3 has 15 amino acids. Germline CDR1 and CDR2: MGHRA and YSYEKL.